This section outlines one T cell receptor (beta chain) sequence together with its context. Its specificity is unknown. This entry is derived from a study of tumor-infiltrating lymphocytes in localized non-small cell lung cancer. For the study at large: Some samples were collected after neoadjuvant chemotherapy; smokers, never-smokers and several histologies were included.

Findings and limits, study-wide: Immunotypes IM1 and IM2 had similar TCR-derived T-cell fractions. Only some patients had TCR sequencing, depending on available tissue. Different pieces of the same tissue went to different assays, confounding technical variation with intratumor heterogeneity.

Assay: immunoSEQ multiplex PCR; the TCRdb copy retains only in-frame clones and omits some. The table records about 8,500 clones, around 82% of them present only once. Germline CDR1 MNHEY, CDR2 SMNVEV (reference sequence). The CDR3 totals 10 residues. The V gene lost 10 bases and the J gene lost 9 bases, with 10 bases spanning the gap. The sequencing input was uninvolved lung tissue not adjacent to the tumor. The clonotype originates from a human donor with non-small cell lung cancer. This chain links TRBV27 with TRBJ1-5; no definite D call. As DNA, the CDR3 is TGTGCCACCCTGAGCCGGCCCCAGCATTTT. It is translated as CATLSRPQHF.